Included here is one T cell receptor (beta chain) sequence, with context. This sample is part of a study of blood T cell repertoires in COVID-19. The wider study: Sites across the United States, Italy and Spain contributed samples from acute and convalescent COVID-19.

Sequencing used immunoSEQ multiplex PCR; TCRdb keeps in-frame clones, though not all of them. The table lists some 370,000 clones, 80% to 90% of them singletons. Germline CDR1 and CDR2: ENHRY and SYGVKD. The CDR3 covers 13 residues. Between the trimmed V and J ends, which lost 10 bases and 6 bases, there was a span of 18 bases. The sample was peripheral blood. This chain links TRBV10-3 with TRBJ1-1, with D possibly matching TRBD1 (6 bases). The clonotype comes from a man aged 35 to 55 with acute or convalescent COVID-19. CDR3 DNA: TGTGCCACACTACAGGGAGCTAACGCTGAAGCTTTCTTT. Encoded protein: CATLQGANAEAFF.